One sample yielded the 22 T cell receptor beta chains listed below, sequenced in a study of blood T cell repertoires in COVID-19 (dated by TCRdb to 2020 to 2021). Receptors were amplified or captured by the immunoSEQ multiplex PCR assay. In its TCRdb copy, this immuneACCESS table keeps in-frame sequences only and misses some clones. Where compared with another copy, unresolved V genes explain less than half of these, and the others have no known cause. The sample has 75,000 to 80,000 clones on record, roughly 90% of them singletons. 9.1% of the sample lies in the top ten. Specimen: peripheral blood. Source of these receptors: a human donor in a cohort sampled during active COVID-19.

The chain links TRBV5-4 to TRBJ2-5, with TRBD2 identical over 9 bases. The CDR3 is made up of 15 amino acids. CDR1 is SGHNT and CDR2 is YYREEE in the germline V gene (reference sequence). Trimming at V came to 4 bases and at J to 3 bases, leaving 7 bases not matched to a gene. The CDR3 DNA follows: TGTGCCAGCAGCCCCCGGGCGGGGGGGAAAGAGACCCAGTACTTC. This translates into CASSPRAGGKETQYF.

Notes on this clone: The likely explanation is a read error, given a far larger clone one base away. The V gene is TRBV7-2, the J gene TRBJ2-7; 10 nucleotides align to TRBD1. The J segment lost 3 bases and the V segment lost 4 bases, leaving 0 bases of the junction unmatched. The germline V gene encodes CDR1 SGHTA and CDR2 FQGNSA. CDR3 size: 13 residues. In DNA, the CDR3 is TGTGCCAGCAGCTGGGACAGGGGCTACGAGCAGTACTTC. Translating it yields CASSWDRGYEQYF.

This clone was counted once. The V gene is TRBV6-2 or TRBV6-3, the J gene TRBJ1-1, with TRBD1 matching 8 bases. The CDR3 has 17 residues. Germline V gives CDR1 MNHEY, CDR2 SVGEGT. Unmatched junction bases numbered 23, after V lost 6 bases and J lost 11 bases. CDR3 in DNA: TGTGCCAGCAGCTCACCCGGGGTCCCAGGGGGCCGGAGGTTTGCTTTCTTT. It is translated as CASSSPGVPGGRRFAFF.

The V call is TRBV30, the J call TRBJ2-3; 12 nucleotides match TRBD2. The CDR3 sequence is 14 residues long. Germline lookup yields CDR1 GTSNPN and CDR2 SVGIG (reference sequence). V lost 2 bases to trimming and J lost 6 bases; unmatched junction nucleotides: 3. The CDR3 bases are TGTGCCTGGAGTCTAGCGGGAGGGAGGGATACGCAGTATTTT. This gives the protein CAWSLAGGRDTQYF.

The rearrangement joins TRBV30 to TRBJ1-2; 7 nucleotides line up with TRBD1. The CDR3 has 13 amino acids. J was trimmed by 8 bases and V by 3 bases; bases with no gene match: 9. The germline V gene has CDR1 GTSNPN and CDR2 SVGIG (reference sequence). The CDR3 nucleotides read TGTGCCTGGAGGGAGACAGGGCTAGGGGGCTACACCTTC. Amino acid sequence: CAWRETGLGGYTF.

V is TRBV28 and J is TRBJ2-5; 7 positions agree with TRBD2. The germline CDR1 and CDR2 sequences are MDHEN and SYDVKM. The junction had 8 bases not matched to a gene; V was cut back by 5 bases and J by 5 bases. This CDR3 has 14 amino acids. The DNA of the CDR3 is TGTGCCAGCAGTGCCCTGGGGGGGTGGGAGACCCAGTACTTC. It specifies CASSALGGWETQYF. Combining the CDR3 with reference TRBV28 and TRBJ2-5 gives the whole variable domain DVKVTQSSRYLVKRTGEKVFLECVQDMDHENMFWYRQDPGLGLRLIYFSYDVKMKEKGDIPEGYSVSREKKERFSLILESASTNQTSMYLCASSALGGWETQYFGPGTRLLVL.

The chain employs TRBV3-1 (or the pseudogene TRBV3-2) and TRBJ2-1; 11 positions match TRBD2. CDR3 size: 15 residues. The V gene end was trimmed by 6 bases and the J gene end by 11 bases; junction bases not matched to a gene: 12. Germline V gene data show CDR1 as LGHDT and CDR2 as YNNKEL (reference sequence). The DNA of the CDR3 is TGTGCCAGCAGGCCGGGACTAGCGGTTACAATGAAGCAGTTCTTC. It encodes CASRPGLAVTMKQFF.

The chain recombines TRBV4-1 with TRBJ2-1; 12 bases align to TRBD2. The germline CDR1 and CDR2 sequences are MGHRA and YSYEKL. V was clipped by 1 base and J by 12 bases; unmatched bases: 7. The CDR3 length is 15 residues. CDR3 amino acids: CASSQGTSGVQGQFF. Here the CDR3 DNA reads TGCGCCAGCAGCCAAGGGACTAGCGGGGTACAAGGGCAGTTCTTC.

This clone was counted a single time. The chain carries TRBV12-1 and TRBJ1-1; TRBD1 is the table's D call and was not checked against the DNA. TRBV12-1 is classified as a pseudogene. The CDR3 contains 14 residues. The CDR3: CASSSSGGTPEAFF. The DNA of the CDR3 is TGTGCCAGCAGCTCATCAGGGGGTACGCCTGAAGCTTTCTTT.

The chain uses TRBV5-5 and TRBJ2-1; 12 bases line up with TRBD2. This CDR3 has 15 residues. Germline V gene data show CDR1 as SGHKS and CDR2 as YYEKEE (reference sequence). The junction had 0 bases not matched to a gene; V was cut back by 1 base and J by 4 bases. In DNA, the CDR3 is TGTGCCAGCAGCTTGCTAGCGGGGGGGTACAATGAGCAGTTCTTC. Its translation is CASSLLAGGYNEQFF.

The chain carries TRBV2 and TRBJ1-2, with 7 positions matching TRBD1. This CDR3 spans 12 amino acids. Germline CDR1 and CDR2: SNHLY and FYNNEI. V shed 7 bases, J shed 8 bases, and the junction held 7 bases outside the gene matches. In DNA form, the CDR3 reads TGTGCCAGCAACGAGGGGGCGGGAGGCTACACCTTC. This sequence encodes CASNEGAGGYTF.

A few counts support this clone. The chain employs TRBV5-4 and TRBJ1-3; 9 bases map to TRBD1. With 4 bases clipped from V and 8 bases from J, the junction kept 16 bases outside the gene matches. The CDR3 sequence is 17 residues long. Germline V gene sequence: CDR1 SGHNT, CDR2 YYREEE (reference sequence). CDR3 sequence (DNA): TGTGCCAGCAGCCTCGGGACCGGGACAGGGAGGTTGGACACCATATATTTT. This codes for CASSLGTGTGRLDTIYF.

This rearrangement joins TRBV19 to TRBJ2-1; 7 bases fit TRBD2. The germline CDR1 and CDR2 sequences are LNHDA and SQIVND (reference sequence). This CDR3 contains 18 residues. Trimming cost V 2 bases and J 4 bases; bases outside gene matches: 14. The CDR3 DNA reads as TGTGCCAGTAGTATATCGATAGGGAGGGCCGGAAAGTACAATGAGCAGTTCTTC. It specifies CASSISIGRAGKYNEQFF.

This clone has just one count. The chain employs TRBV15 and TRBJ1-4; possible D gene TRBD1, 6 bases. The length of the CDR3 is 14 residues. Deletions cut 0 bases from V and 8 bases from J, with 10 bases between. Germline V CDR1 and CDR2: LNHNV, YYDKDF (reference sequence). CDR3 loop: CATSRDSGEEKLFF. In nucleotides, the CDR3 is TGTGCCACCAGCAGAGATTCAGGGGAAGAAAAACTGTTTTTT.

This chain connects TRBV29-1 to TRBJ1-2; 10 nucleotides agree with TRBD1. Losses at the gene ends were 3 bases for V and 8 bases for J; bases not matched to a gene: 6. CDR1 is SQVTM and CDR2 is ANQGSEA in the germline V gene. CDR3 length: 13 amino acids. CDR3 sequence reads: CSVDSGTGEGYTF. The CDR3, as DNA: TGCAGCGTTGACTCCGGGACAGGGGAAGGCTACACCTTC.

This clone was seen only a few times. The V gene is TRBV3-1 (or the pseudogene TRBV3-2), the J gene TRBJ2-1, with no clear D. Trimming cost V 10 bases and J 7 bases, with 23 bases left between them. This CDR3 spans 15 amino acids. CDR1 LGHDT and CDR2 YNNKEL come from the germline V gene (reference sequence). CDR3 loop: CATAESARLQNEQFF. DNA for the CDR3: TGTGCCACCGCCGAAAGCGCAAGACTTCAAAATGAGCAGTTCTTC.

Here the CDR3 reads CASSLTGDPSGNQPQHF. The CDR3 DNA is TGCGCCAGCAGCCTAACAGGGGACCCAAGTGGCAATCAGCCCCAGCATTTT. V is TRBV5-1 and J is TRBJ1-5; TRBD1 agrees at 7 bases. Per germline, CDR1 SGHRS and CDR2 YFSETQ. The CDR3 is 17 amino acids. V gave up 4 bases and J gave up 2 bases; unmatched junction bases: 12.

This clone was seen a handful of times. J is TRBJ1-5 and V is TRBV6-6; 8 positions match TRBD1. CDR1 and CDR2 (germline): MNHNY, SVGAGI (reference sequence). V trimming: 6 bases; J trimming: 7 bases; junction bases outside the gene matches: 5. The CDR3 contains 13 residues. As DNA, the CDR3 is TGTGCCAGCAGCACAGGGGGGGGACAGCCCCAGCATTTT. Translating it yields CASSTGGGQPQHF.

The chain uses TRBV6-5 and TRBJ1-4; TRBD1 agrees at 9 bases. The junction had 5 bases not matched to a gene; V was cut back by 6 bases and J by 3 bases. Germline CDR1 MNHEY, CDR2 SVGAGI. The CDR3 totals 15 residues. This CDR3 is CASRPQGAANEKLFF. The DNA of the CDR3 is TGTGCCAGCAGGCCACAGGGGGCGGCTAATGAAAAACTGTTTTTT.

The sample holds a few counts of this clone. The chain links TRBV5-4 to TRBJ1-2; TRBD1 is a possible D gene (6 bases). The CDR3 length is 13 residues. The germline V gene encodes CDR1 SGHNT and CDR2 YYREEE (reference sequence). The V and J ends lost 4 bases and 4 bases respectively, with 11 bases between them. The CDR3, as DNA: TGTGCCAGCAGCCCGGACAGCCTCTATGGCTACACCTTC. Encoded protein: CASSPDSLYGYTF.

The chain joins TRBV11-1 to TRBJ2-3; TRBD2 matches at 7 bases. CDR1 SGHAT and CDR2 FQDESV come from the germline V gene (reference sequence). The CDR3 consists of 15 residues. With 5 bases clipped from V and 2 bases from J, the junction kept 7 bases outside the gene matches. This chain's CDR3 is CASSPGTITTDTQYF. DNA for the CDR3: TGTGCCAGCAGCCCCGGGACTATTACCACAGATACGCAGTATTTT.

The rearrangement uses TRBV19 and TRBJ2-2; TRBD1 agrees at 8 bases. The CDR3 is 14 residues long. The J segment lost 7 bases and the V segment lost 8 bases, leaving 9 bases of the junction unmatched. Germline-derived CDR1 and CDR2 are LNHDA and SQIVND (reference sequence). The CDR3 DNA follows: TGTGCCAGTGAAATCAGGGGGCGGAGCGGGGAGCTGTTTTTT. This gives the protein CASEIRGRSGELFF.